The next 16 T cell receptor beta chains were all read from a single sample in a study of response to subunit inactivated influenza vaccine. TCRdb analysed the RT-PCR reads with MiXCR anew, one entry per CDR3 protein. The profile shows fewer than 750,000 distinct CDR3 sequences, less than 15% of them singletons. Sequencing was performed on PBMCs from blood, taken 11 to 12 days after vaccination. These receptor sequences come from a man aged 50-59 years who received an inactivated influenza vaccine.

V is TRBV29-1 and J is TRBJ2-5; D ambiguous. The V and J ends lost 2 bases and 2 bases respectively, with 12 bases between them. The CDR3 sequence is 14 residues long. In germline, CDR1 is SQVTM, CDR2 ANQGSEA. The CDR3 loop reads CSVELAIHQETQYF. In DNA form, the CDR3 reads TGCAGCGTTGAACTGGCAATTCATCAAGAGACCCAGTACTTC.

The J gene is TRBJ2-1, the V gene TRBV2; D not certain. The CDR3 sequence is 14 residues long. Germline lookup yields CDR1 SNHLY and CDR2 FYNNEI. V lost 7 bases to trimming and J lost 12 bases, with 22 bases between them. CDR3: CASTTNSDATLQFF. CDR3 sequence (DNA): TGTGCCAGCACTACGAATTCGGACGCTACCTTGCAGTTCTTC.

The V and J genes are TRBV20-1 and TRBJ2-3; 9 bases map to TRBD2. Per germline, CDR1 DFQATT and CDR2 SNEGSKA (reference sequence). The junction had 10 bases not matched to a gene; V was cut back by 6 bases and J by 3 bases. The CDR3 covers 15 residues. CDR3 amino acids: CSAPASTSGTDTQYF. CDR3 in DNA: TGCAGTGCACCTGCCTCGACTAGCGGAACAGATACGCAGTATTTT.

This clonotype was found a few times. The J gene is TRBJ1-2, the V gene TRBV19; TRBD1 matches 11 bases. Germline assignment: CDR1 LNHDA and CDR2 SQIVND (reference sequence). The CDR3 length is 15 residues. The trim removed 7 bases at V and 2 bases at J, leaving 6 bases unmatched. CDR3 protein: CASTRDRGSNYGYTF. The CDR3 coding sequence is TGTGCCAGTACCCGGGACAGGGGGAGCAACTATGGCTACACCTTC.

This rearrangement joins TRBV12-5 to TRBJ2-7; D unresolved. The CDR3 length is 13 residues. Trimming stripped 0 bases from V and 3 bases from J, with 6 bases between. Germline CDR1 reads LGHNT; CDR2 reads FRNRAP. CDR3 amino acids: CASGLVDGYEQYF. The CDR3 coding sequence is TGTGCTAGTGGTTTGGTGGACGGCTACGAGCAGTACTTC.

This clonotype was observed a handful of times. The J gene is TRBJ2-7, the V gene TRBV28, with TRBD1 matching 11 bases. V was pared by 2 bases and J by 6 bases, with 9 bases of the junction left unmatched. Germline V gene data show CDR1 as MDHEN and CDR2 as SYDVKM. The CDR3 length is 16 residues. CDR3 loop: CASSLRTGGPFSEQYF. The DNA for the CDR3 is TGTGCCAGCAGTTTAAGGACAGGGGGCCCCTTTAGCGAGCAGTACTTC. The full variable domain, in which reference TRBV28 and TRBJ2-7 provide the parts outside the CDR3, is DVKVTQSSRYLVKRTGEKVFLECVQDMDHENMFWYRQDPGLGLRLIYFSYDVKMKEKGDIPEGYSVSREKKERFSLILESASTNQTSMYLCASSLRTGGPFSEQYFGPGTRLTVT.

Ten or more counts support this clonotype. V usage is TRBV7-8 and J usage is TRBJ1-5; a weak D match, TRBD1 (5 bases). V lost 1 base and J 3 bases, leaving 7 bases between the germline ends. This CDR3 is built from 14 residues. Germline CDR1 reads SGHVS; CDR2 reads FQNEAQ. Here the CDR3 reads CASSLEGNNQPQHF. CDR3 DNA: TGTGCCAGCAGCTTAGAGGGGAACAATCAGCCCCAGCATTTT.

Only a few counts were recorded for this clonotype. The chain has TRBV7-2 and TRBJ2-3; 10 bases are a match to TRBD1. CDR1 and CDR2 (germline): SGHTA, FQGNSA. After removal of 2 bases from V and 4 bases from J, the junction contained 6 bases not matched to a gene. This CDR3 is built from 16 residues. The CDR3: CASSLRQGATSDTQYF. The CDR3 region has the DNA TGTGCCAGCAGCTTAAGACAGGGGGCGACATCAGATACGCAGTATTTT.

J is TRBJ2-3 and V is TRBV10-3; D may correspond to TRBD1 or TRBD2 (5 bases each). V lost 8 bases to trimming and J lost 2 bases, with 11 bases between them. This CDR3 comprises 13 residues. CDR1 and CDR2 from the germline V gene are ENHRY and SYGVKD. The CDR3, as DNA: TGTGCCATCGGAGGACACCTCACAGATACGCAGTATTTT. This gives the protein CAIGGHLTDTQYF.

This clonotype was seen a handful of times. The V gene is TRBV12-3 or TRBV12-4, the J gene TRBJ1-4; no reliable D call. Between the trimmed V and J ends, which lost 4 bases and 8 bases, there was a span of 11 bases. This CDR3 has 13 amino acids. The CDR3 here is CASSWLTREKLFF. The CDR3 nucleotides read TGTGCCAGCAGTTGGCTTACAAGGGAAAAACTGTTTTTT.

This clonotype was observed many times. The rearrangement uses TRBV6-6 and TRBJ1-1, with a tentative D call TRBD1 (6 bases). CDR1 is MNHNY, CDR2 SVGAGI, per germline (reference sequence). V was clipped by 7 bases and J by 4 bases, with 16 bases between them. The CDR3 runs to 14 residues. CDR3 in DNA: TGTGCCAGCAACCTTGGTGGGGGGCCCACTGAAGCTTTCTTT. It specifies CASNLGGGPTEAFF.

This clonotype was found a few times. V is TRBV7-8 and J is TRBJ2-5; D uncertain. The CDR3 runs to 15 residues. With 2 bases removed from V and 2 bases from J, the gap between germline ends came to 12 bases. Per the germline V gene, CDR1 is SGHVS and CDR2 is FQNEAQ. The CDR3 loop reads CASSLSHRQQETQYF. The CDR3, as DNA: TGTGCCAGCAGCTTATCTCATCGGCAGCAAGAGACCCAGTACTTC.

The rearrangement links TRBV28 to TRBJ2-3; TRBD2 matches 14 bases. This CDR3 region has 16 residues. Germline CDR1 and CDR2: MDHEN and SYDVKM. J lost 4 bases, V lost 8 bases, and 8 bases had no gene match. The CDR3 bases are TGTGCCAGCTCCTCGACTAGCGGGAGGGCCGCAGATACGCAGTATTTT. Translated: CASSSTSGRAADTQYF.

The chain couples TRBV24-1 to TRBJ2-3, with 9 nucleotides matching TRBD1. Germline V gene sequence: CDR1 KGHDR, CDR2 SFDVKD. CDR3 length: 17 amino acids. The V and J ends lost 0 bases and 5 bases, in that order; junction bases with no gene match: 8. CDR3 protein: CATSDLTGGALEDTQYF. The CDR3 DNA reads as TGTGCCACCAGTGATTTGACAGGGGGCGCATTGGAAGATACGCAGTATTTT.

This clonotype has at least ten counts. The chain uses TRBV6-5 and TRBJ1-6; D is unclear. CDR3 length: 12 amino acids. Deletions cut 5 bases from V and 10 bases from J, with 9 bases between. Germline V gives CDR1 MNHEY, CDR2 SVGAGI. The CDR3 sequence: CASSPDLSPLHF. CDR3 sequence (DNA): TGTGCCAGCAGTCCTGACCTCTCACCCCTCCACTTT.

V and J are TRBV5-1 and TRBJ1-3; D unresolved. CDR1 is SGHRS and CDR2 is YFSETQ in the germline V gene. The CDR3 consists of 15 residues. V dropped 0 bases and J dropped 0 bases, with 7 bases sitting between them. In DNA form, the CDR3 reads TGCGCCAGCAGCTTGGAGTTAGTCTCTGGAAACACCATATATTTT. Translating it yields CASSLELVSGNTIYF.